This T cell receptor beta chain was sequenced in a study of human T cells and chemical hapten exposure (dated by TCRdb to the early 2020s). For the study in its entirety: For sensitization, 2% DPC in acetone was applied to a 2 cm by 2 cm area of upper inner arm skin. Blood was sampled from patients pre-sensitization (week 0) and at 2, 6 and about 24 weeks after DPC sensitization. Most of the patients in the cohort were female, and the cohort covered alopecia areata with under or over 50% scalp involvement, alopecia totalis and alopecia universalis. Libraries were combined into a pool for sequencing, and differences in TCR yield between samples came mainly from small differences in library volumes within the pool. Patch testing on the upper back used Finn chambers containing 0.01% DPC, with scoring done after 6 days according to International Contact Dermatitis Research Group standards. Weekly therapeutic DPC doses were additionally applied to the scalp of patients throughout the roughly 25-week study period. For TCR sequencing, blood came from 25 to 35 alopecia patients at anywhere from one to four time points (pre-sensitization, 2, 6 and 24 weeks). Peripheral blood TCR repertoire changes were tracked in vivo in alopecia patients during primary and secondary sensitization to the hapten diphenylcyclopropenone (DPC). The full study reports these points: DPC sensitization did not change how many TCRs were above 1 in 1000 frequency, and no evidence was found of alterations in global repertoire structure. Significantly more large CDR3 similarity clusters were formed by expanded TCRs than by pre-sensitization or healthy control sets, consistent with antigen-driven responses. After repeated subsampling, changes were observed in the strength of the expansion versus patch-test correlation and in the threshold at which the correlation became significant. All patients had alopecia, a presumed autoimmune disease, so their immune response might differ from that of healthy individuals. The number of PT1 expanded TCRs positively correlated with patch test score, significant at thresholds 8, 16 and 32 but not 4.

Receptor amplification or capture employed RACE. The listed sequencing device is NextSeq 500. During library preparation, unique molecular identifiers were attached to individual cDNA molecules so that TCRs could be counted quantitatively and reproducibly. For every blood RNA sample, sequencing covered both the TCR alpha and TCR beta chains. As for the authors' bioinformatics: The median number of TCRs per sample was 95,638, ranging from about 20,000 to 750,000. V, J and CDR3 annotation of the TCR reads was performed with the Decombinator software suite. For the PS versus PT1 abundance plots, all samples were subsampled to the same number of TCRs (28,000). Expanded TCRs were defined as absent before sensitization and observed at least eight times at the 2-week time point. Clones were called with MiXCR by TCRdb after fastp trimmed the public reads at Q25, and only in-frame beta chains were retained. Rows with one shared CDR3 protein collapse into an entry with the most common genes and DNA. The V and J calls, along with clone size, are taken from TCRdb and not from the paper's own processing. This sample is represented by some 360,000 distinct CDR3 sequences; about 5.1% of them were singletons. The ten most abundant clones make up 2.5% to 3% of the sample.

The CDR3 runs 15 residues from the cysteine to the phenylalanine. The retained sequence is limited to the CDR3, 45 bases, with the frame set at the first base. Trimming removed 6 bases from V and 0 bases from J; the gene matches leave 7 bases unexplained. Sequences DFQATT (CDR1) and SNEGSKA (CDR2) are obtained from the germline V gene (reference sequence). This clonotype was counted many times. Its antigen is still unknown. Base qualities are not at hand, and no much larger clone is one base apart. The time point label here, explained by the study, means: pre-sensitization, week 0. Interpreted using the paper, the treatment or condition label stands for: therapeutic diphenylcyclopropenone sensitization with weekly scalp DPC. At every patch-test visit, the blood draw took place before the patch test was put on. Patients were eligible if aged 18 to 70, diagnosed with alopecia and judged suitable for DPC therapy, and pregnant patients were excluded. Total RNA was extracted from unfractionated whole blood collected in Tempus Blood RNA tubes.

The TCR sequence derives from a woman in her forties or fifties with alopecia areata. Some clones in this sample may be carry-over from other donors' samples. Source: whole blood, taken in connection with sensitization to the hapten diphenylcyclopropenone (DPC). The rearrangement combines TRBV20-1 with TRBJ2-3, with 9 junctional bases fitting TRBD2. The sequenced DNA: TGCAGTGCCGGCGGGACTAGCCCTAGCACAGATACGCAGTATTTT. Its translation is CSAGGTSPSTDTQYF.